This T cell receptor (beta chain) was documented in a study of blood T cell repertoires in COVID-19. About the research overall: Sample material is recorded as cDNA or gDNA derived from T cells, B-cell-depleted T cells, or PBMCs.

The CDR3 covers 16 residues. Losses at the gene ends were 4 bases for V and 3 bases for J; bases not matched to a gene: 8. In germline, CDR1 is ENHRY, CDR2 SYGVKD. Study processing details: It was from reference gene primer amplification that nucleated cell counts were estimated. Profiling relied on immunoSEQ multiplex PCR, and the TCRdb table lists in-frame clones only, not all of them. Clonal size and the V and J genes are those of that table, whereas D and trimming came from the DNA. In the table there are a few hundred thousand clones, 89% of which are singletons. The TCR sequence derives from a woman aged 40-49 years who had recovered from COVID-19. Sequencing used peripheral blood. This rearrangement joins TRBV10-3 to TRBJ2-5; 10 nucleotides agree with TRBD2. CDR3 region: CAISGGSGRAEETQYF. The CDR3, as DNA: TGTGCCATCAGTGGAGGGAGCGGGAGGGCCGAAGAGACCCAGTACTTC.